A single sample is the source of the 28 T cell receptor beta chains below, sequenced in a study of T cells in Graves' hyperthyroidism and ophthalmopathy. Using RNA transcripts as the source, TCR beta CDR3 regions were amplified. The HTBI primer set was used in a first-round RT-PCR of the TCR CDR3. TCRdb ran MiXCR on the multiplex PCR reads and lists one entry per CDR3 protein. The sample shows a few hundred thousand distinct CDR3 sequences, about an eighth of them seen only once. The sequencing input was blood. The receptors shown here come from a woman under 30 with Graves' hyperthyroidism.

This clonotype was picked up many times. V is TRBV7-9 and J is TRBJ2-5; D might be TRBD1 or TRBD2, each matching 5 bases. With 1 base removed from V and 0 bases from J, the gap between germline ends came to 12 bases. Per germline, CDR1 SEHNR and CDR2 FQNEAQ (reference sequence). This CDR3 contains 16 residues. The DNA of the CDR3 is TGTGCCAGCAGCTTAGACTCAGGGACCTACCAAGAGACCCAGTACTTC. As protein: CASSLDSGTYQETQYF.

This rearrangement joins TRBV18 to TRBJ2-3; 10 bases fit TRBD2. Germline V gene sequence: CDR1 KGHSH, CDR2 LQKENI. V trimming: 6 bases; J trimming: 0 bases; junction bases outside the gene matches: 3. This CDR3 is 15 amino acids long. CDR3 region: CASSTTSGSTDTQYF. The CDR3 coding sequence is TGTGCCAGCTCTACGACTAGCGGGAGCACAGATACGCAGTATTTT. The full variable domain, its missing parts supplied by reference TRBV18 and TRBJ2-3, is NAGVMQNPRHLVRRRGQEARLRCSPMKGHSHVYWYRQLPEEGLKFMVYLQKENIIDESGMPKERFSAEFPKEGPSILRIQQVVRGDSAAYFCASSTTSGSTDTQYFGPGTRLTVL.

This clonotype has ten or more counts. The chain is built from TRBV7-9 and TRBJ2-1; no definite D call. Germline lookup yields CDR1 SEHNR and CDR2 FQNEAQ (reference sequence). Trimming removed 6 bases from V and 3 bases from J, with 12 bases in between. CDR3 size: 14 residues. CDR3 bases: TGTGCCAGCAGAGGAAGGGTGGGCTACAATGAGCAGTTCTTC. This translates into CASRGRVGYNEQFF.

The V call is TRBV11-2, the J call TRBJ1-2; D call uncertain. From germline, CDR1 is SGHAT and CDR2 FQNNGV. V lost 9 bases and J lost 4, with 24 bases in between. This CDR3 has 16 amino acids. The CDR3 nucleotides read TGTGCCAGTAGTATAAGCGCAGCGAACTACCTCTATGGCTACACCTTC. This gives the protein CASSISAANYLYGYTF. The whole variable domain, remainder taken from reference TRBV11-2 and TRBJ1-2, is EAGVAQSPRYKIIEKRQSVAFWCNPISGHATLYWYQQILGQGPKLLIQFQNNGVVDDSQLPKDRFSAERLKGVDSTLKIQPAKLEDSAVYLCASSISAANYLYGYTFGSGTRLTVV.

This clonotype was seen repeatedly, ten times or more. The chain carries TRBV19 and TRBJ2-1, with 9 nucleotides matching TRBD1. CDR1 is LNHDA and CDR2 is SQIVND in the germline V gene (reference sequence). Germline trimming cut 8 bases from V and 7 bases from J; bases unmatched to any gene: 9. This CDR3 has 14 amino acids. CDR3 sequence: CASALGQGLNEQFF. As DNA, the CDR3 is TGTGCCAGTGCCCTTGGACAGGGGTTAAATGAGCAGTTCTTC.

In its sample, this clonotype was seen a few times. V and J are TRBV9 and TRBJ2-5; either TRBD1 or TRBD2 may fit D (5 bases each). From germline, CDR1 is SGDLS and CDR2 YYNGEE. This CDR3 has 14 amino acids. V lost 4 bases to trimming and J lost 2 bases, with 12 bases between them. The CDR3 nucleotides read TGTGCCAGCAGCTCGGGGACGTATCAAGAGACCCAGTACTTC. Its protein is CASSSGTYQETQYF. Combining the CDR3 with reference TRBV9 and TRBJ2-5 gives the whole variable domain DSGVTQTPKHLITATGQRVTLRCSPRSGDLSVYWYQQSLDQGLQFLIQYYNGEERAKGNILERFSAQQFPDLHSELNLSSLELGDSALYFCASSSGTYQETQYFGPGTRLLVL.

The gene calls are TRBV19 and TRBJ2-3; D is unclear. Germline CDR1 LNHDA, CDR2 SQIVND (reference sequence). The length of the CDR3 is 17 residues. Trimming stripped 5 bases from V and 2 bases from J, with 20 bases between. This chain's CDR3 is CASSLRATWSSTDTQYF. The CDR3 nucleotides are TGTGCCAGTAGTCTCCGGGCCACCTGGTCCTCCACAGATACGCAGTATTTT.

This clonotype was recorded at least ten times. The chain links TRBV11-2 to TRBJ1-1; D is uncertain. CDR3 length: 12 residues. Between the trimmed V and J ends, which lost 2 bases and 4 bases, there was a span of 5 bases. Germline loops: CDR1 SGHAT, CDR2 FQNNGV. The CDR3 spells CASSLLVTEAFF. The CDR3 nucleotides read TGTGCCAGCAGCTTACTGGTCACTGAAGCTTTCTTT.

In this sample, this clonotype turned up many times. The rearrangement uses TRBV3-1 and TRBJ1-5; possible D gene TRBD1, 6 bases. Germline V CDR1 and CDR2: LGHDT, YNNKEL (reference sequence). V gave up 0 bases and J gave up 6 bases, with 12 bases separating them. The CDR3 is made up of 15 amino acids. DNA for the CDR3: TGTGCCAGCAGCCAAGACTTGGGGGGGGCTCAGCCCCAGCATTTT. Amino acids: CASSQDLGGAQPQHF.

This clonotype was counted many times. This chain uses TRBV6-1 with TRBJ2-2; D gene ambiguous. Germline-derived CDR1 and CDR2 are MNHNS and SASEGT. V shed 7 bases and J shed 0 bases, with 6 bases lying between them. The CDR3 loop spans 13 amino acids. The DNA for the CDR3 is TGTGCCAGCAAAGACACGAACACCGGGGAGCTGTTTTTT. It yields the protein CASKDTNTGELFF.

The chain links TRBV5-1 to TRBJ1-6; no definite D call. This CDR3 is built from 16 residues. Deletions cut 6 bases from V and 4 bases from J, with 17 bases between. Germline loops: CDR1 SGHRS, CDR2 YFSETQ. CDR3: CASNLAGSMYNSPLHF. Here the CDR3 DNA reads TGCGCCAGCAACTTAGCCGGATCAATGTATAATTCACCCCTCCACTTT. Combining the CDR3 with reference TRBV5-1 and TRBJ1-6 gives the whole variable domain KAGVTQTPRYLIKTRGQQVTLSCSPISGHRSVSWYQQTPGQGLQFLFEYFSETQRNKGNFPGRFSGRQFSNSRSEMNVSTLELGDSALYLCASNLAGSMYNSPLHFGNGTRLTVT.

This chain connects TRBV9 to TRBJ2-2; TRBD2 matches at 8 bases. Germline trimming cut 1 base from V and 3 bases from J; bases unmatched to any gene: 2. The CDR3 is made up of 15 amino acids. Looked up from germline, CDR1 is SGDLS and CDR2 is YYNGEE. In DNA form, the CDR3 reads TGTGCCAGCAGCGTAAGCGGGAGTTACACCGGGGAGCTGTTTTTT. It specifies CASSVSGSYTGELFF.

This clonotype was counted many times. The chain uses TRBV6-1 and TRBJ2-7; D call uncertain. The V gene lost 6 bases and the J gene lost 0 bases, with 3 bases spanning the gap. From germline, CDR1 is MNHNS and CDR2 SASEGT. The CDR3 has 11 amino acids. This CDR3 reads CASRSSYEQYF. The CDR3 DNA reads TGTGCCAGCAGGAGCTCCTACGAGCAGTACTTC.

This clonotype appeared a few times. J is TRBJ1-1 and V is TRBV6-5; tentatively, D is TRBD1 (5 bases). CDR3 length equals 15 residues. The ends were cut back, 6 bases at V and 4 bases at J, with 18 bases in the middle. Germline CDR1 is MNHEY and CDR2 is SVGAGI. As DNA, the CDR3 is TGTGCCAGCAGCAGGGATCCGACGGGCGGCACTGAAGCTTTCTTT. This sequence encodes CASSRDPTGGTEAFF.

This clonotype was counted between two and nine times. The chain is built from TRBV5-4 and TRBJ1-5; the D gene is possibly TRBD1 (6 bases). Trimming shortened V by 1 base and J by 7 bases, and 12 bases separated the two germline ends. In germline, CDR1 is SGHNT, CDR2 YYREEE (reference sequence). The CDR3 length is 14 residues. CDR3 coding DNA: TGTGCCAGCAGCTTGTTCCTCCAGGGGCAGCCCCAGCATTTT. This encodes CASSLFLQGQPQHF.

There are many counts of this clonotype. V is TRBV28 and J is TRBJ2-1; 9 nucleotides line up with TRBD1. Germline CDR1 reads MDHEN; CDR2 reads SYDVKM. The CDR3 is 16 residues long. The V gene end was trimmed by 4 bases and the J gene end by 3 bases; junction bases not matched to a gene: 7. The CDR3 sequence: CASSSPGTGSYNEQFF. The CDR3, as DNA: TGTGCCAGCAGTTCCCCTGGGACAGGGAGCTACAATGAGCAGTTCTTC.

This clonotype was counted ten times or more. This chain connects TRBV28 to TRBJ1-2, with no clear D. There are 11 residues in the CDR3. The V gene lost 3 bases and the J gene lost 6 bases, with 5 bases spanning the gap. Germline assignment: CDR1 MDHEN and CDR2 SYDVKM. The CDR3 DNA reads TGTGCCAGCAGTTTTAGGGATGGCTACACCTTC. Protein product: CASSFRDGYTF.

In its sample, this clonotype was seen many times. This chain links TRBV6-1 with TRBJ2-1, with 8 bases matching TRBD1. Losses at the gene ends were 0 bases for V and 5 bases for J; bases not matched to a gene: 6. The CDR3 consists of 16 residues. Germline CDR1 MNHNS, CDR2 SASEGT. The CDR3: CASSEAPTGVHNEQFF. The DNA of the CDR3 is TGTGCCAGCAGTGAAGCGCCGACAGGGGTTCACAATGAGCAGTTCTTC.

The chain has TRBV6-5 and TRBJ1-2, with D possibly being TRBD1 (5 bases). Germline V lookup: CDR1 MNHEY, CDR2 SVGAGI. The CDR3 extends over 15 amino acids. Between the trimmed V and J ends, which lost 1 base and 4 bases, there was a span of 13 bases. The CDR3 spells CASSYFLGPAYGYTF. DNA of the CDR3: TGTGCCAGCAGTTACTTTCTGGGACCGGCCTATGGCTACACCTTC.

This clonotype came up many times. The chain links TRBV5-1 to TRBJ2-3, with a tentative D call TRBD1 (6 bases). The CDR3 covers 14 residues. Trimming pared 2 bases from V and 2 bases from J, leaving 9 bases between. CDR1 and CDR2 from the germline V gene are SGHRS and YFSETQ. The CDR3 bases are TGCGCCAGCAGCTTTACAGGGTTCACAGATACGCAGTATTTT. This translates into CASSFTGFTDTQYF. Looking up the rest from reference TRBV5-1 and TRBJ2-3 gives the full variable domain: KAGVTQTPRYLIKTRGQQVTLSCSPISGHRSVSWYQQTPGQGLQFLFEYFSETQRNKGNFPGRFSGRQFSNSRSEMNVSTLELGDSALYLCASSFTGFTDTQYFGPGTRLTVL.

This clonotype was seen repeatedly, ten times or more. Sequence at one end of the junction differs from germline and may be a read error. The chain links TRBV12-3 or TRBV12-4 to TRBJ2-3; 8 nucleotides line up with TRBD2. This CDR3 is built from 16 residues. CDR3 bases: TGTGCCAGCAGGTTAGCGGGACGGATTGGGGCAGATACGCAGTATTTT. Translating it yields CASRLAGRIGADTQYF.

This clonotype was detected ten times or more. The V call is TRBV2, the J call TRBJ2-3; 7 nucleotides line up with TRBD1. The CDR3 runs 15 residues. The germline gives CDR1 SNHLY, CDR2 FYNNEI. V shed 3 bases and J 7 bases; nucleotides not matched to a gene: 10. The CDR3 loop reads CASSEDGQVRNTQYF. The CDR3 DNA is TGTGCCAGCAGTGAGGACGGACAGGTCCGAAATACGCAGTATTTT.

The CDR3 reads CASSQPGQGTTELFF. Here the CDR3 DNA reads TGCGCCAGCAGCCAACCGGGACAGGGGACGACAGAACTGTTTTTT. The chain couples TRBV4-1 to TRBJ1-4, with 10 nucleotides matching TRBD1. Germline CDR1 is MGHRA and CDR2 is YSYEKL. The CDR3 spans 15 residues. With 2 bases clipped from V and 12 bases from J, the junction kept 9 bases outside the gene matches.

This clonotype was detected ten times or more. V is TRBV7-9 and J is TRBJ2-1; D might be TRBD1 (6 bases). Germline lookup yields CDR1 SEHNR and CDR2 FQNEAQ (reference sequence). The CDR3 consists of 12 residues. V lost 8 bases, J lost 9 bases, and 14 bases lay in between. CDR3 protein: CASGTGQGEQFF. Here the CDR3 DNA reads TGTGCCAGCGGGACGGGACAAGGTGAGCAGTTCTTC.

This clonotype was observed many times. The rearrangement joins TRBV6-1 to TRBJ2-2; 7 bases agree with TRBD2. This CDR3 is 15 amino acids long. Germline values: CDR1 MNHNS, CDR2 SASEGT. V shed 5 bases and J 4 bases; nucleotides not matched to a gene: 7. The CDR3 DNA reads TGTGCCAGCAGTCGTCCTAGCGGCTCCACCGGGGAGCTGTTTTTT. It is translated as CASSRPSGSTGELFF.

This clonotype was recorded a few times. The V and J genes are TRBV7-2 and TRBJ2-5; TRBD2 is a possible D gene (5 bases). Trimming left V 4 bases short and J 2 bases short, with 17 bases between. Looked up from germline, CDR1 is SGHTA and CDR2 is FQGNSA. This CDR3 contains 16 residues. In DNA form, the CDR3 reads TGTGCCAGCAGCTGGGCGGGTTCGTTAGTTCAAGAGACCCAGTACTTC. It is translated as CASSWAGSLVQETQYF.

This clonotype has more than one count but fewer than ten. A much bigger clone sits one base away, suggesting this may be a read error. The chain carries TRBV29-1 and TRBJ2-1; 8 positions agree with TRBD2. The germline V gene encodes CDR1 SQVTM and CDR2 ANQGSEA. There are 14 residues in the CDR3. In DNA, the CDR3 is TGCAGCGTTGTTCCTAGCGGGCTAGGCAATGGGCAGTTCTTC. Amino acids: CSVVPSGLGNGQFF.

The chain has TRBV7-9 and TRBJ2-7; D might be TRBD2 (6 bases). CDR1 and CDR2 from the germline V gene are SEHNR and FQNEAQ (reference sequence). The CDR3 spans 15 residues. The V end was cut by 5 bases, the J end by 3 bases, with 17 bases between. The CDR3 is CASSVGEEGLYEQYF. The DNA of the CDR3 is TGTGCCAGCAGCGTGGGAGAGGAGGGGCTCTACGAGCAGTACTTC.